The 8 T cell receptor beta chains listed next were all sequenced from one sample in a study of T cell responses to AZD1222 COVID-19 vaccine. Sequencing was performed with immunoSEQ multiplex PCR; in TCRdb, only in-frame clones are kept and a portion is missing. The profile shows about 170,000 clones, roughly 89% of them singletons. This specimen was peripheral blood, taken 28 days after the second AZD1222 dose. The receptors come from an adult who received the AZD1222 COVID-19 vaccine.

The sample holds a few counts of this clone. V gene TRBV5-1 combines with J gene TRBJ1-3; D is unclear. This CDR3 region has 16 residues. Between the trimmed V and J ends, which lost 4 bases and 0 bases, there was a span of 14 bases. Germline CDR1 is SGHRS and CDR2 is YFSETQ. In nucleotides, the CDR3 is TGCGCCAGCAGCCTGGAGGCACGAACCTCTGGAAACACCATATATTTT. Protein sequence: CASSLEARTSGNTIYF.

V gene TRBV5-1 combines with J gene TRBJ1-6; 10 positions agree with TRBD1. The CDR3 loop spans 19 amino acids. The V gene end was trimmed by 5 bases and the J gene end by 8 bases; junction bases not matched to a gene: 19. Germline CDR1 SGHRS, CDR2 YFSETQ. CDR3 sequence: CASSSLPGSGTGVDSPLHF. CDR3 DNA: TGCGCCAGCAGTTCACTCCCAGGGAGCGGGACAGGGGTTGATTCACCCCTCCACTTT.

The chain links TRBV5-1 to TRBJ1-5; TRBD1 might be the D (6 bases). Germline V CDR1 and CDR2: SGHRS, YFSETQ. The CDR3 extends over 14 amino acids. The V and J ends lost 4 bases and 9 bases respectively, with 17 bases between them. CDR3 DNA: TGCGCCAGCAGCACGGGACTTATAGGGGGGCCCCAGCATTTT. Translated, it gives CASSTGLIGGPQHF.

This clone showed up just a few times. The chain has TRBV10-2 and TRBJ1-1; D call uncertain. Germline V CDR1 and CDR2: WSHSY, SAAADI. The CDR3 runs 18 residues. V lost 0 bases and J 0 bases, leaving 17 bases between the germline ends. Here the CDR3 reads CASSESSLVGVMNTEAFF. CDR3 nucleotides: TGCGCCAGCAGTGAGTCGAGCTTGGTGGGTGTCATGAACACTGAAGCTTTCTTT.

In its sample, this clone was seen once. The CDR3 protein is CASSEDSYGYTF. The CDR3 coding sequence is TGTGCCAGCAGTGAGGACAGCTATGGCTACACCTTC. The chain is built from TRBV6-4 and TRBJ1-2; maybe TRBD1 (6 bases). Germline V lookup: CDR1 MRHNA, CDR2 SNTAGT. V was clipped by 3 bases and J by 4 bases, with 6 bases between them. CDR3 length: 12 residues.

The chain's CDR3 is CAWSRWRGPSGGPPGETQYF. DNA of the CDR3: TGTGCCTGGAGTCGTTGGCGGGGGCCTAGCGGGGGCCCCCCCGGGGAGACCCAGTACTTC. The chain recombines TRBV30 with TRBJ2-5; 10 nucleotides align to TRBD2. The CDR3 contains 20 residues. Trimming took 2 bases from V and 5 from J; bases not matched to a gene: 23. CDR1 and CDR2 from the germline V gene are GTSNPN and SVGIG (reference sequence).

The chain links TRBV5-8 to TRBJ1-2; D is unclear. The V end lost 0 bases, the J end lost 5 bases, and 8 bases lay between the germline ends. Germline-derived CDR1 and CDR2 are SGHTS and YDEGEE. This CDR3 has 13 residues. CDR3 residues: CASSLDRLYGYTF. The CDR3 bases are TGTGCCAGCAGCTTGGACCGGTTATATGGCTACACCTTC.

The rearrangement links TRBV29-1 to TRBJ2-5; D unclear. The CDR3 loop spans 13 amino acids. CDR1 SQVTM and CDR2 ANQGSEA come from the germline V gene. Trimming shortened V by 3 bases and J by 2 bases, and 10 bases separated the two germline ends. The CDR3 DNA reads as TGCAGCGTTGAGGCGTCAGCGCAAGAGACCCAGTACTTC. It encodes CSVEASAQETQYF.